This is a list of T cell receptor beta chains from one sample in a study of CD8 T cells in ankylosing spondylitis. TCRdb passed the 5' RACE reads through MiXCR, listing each CDR3 protein once. Among 200,000 or so distinct CDR3 sequences listed, 13% were seen once. Sequenced sample: blood, either unsorted or a sorted T cell fraction (not recorded which). The receptors were sampled from a female donor with ankylosing spondylitis or in good health (not recorded which). The conserved cysteine and the conserved F or W are not part of the CDR3 here. The order of the fields is D gene, V gene, CDR3 length, clone size, CDR3 protein. The D gene is left open where the match is weak. Part of the rows lack a size; the others show once, few, many or a class for expanded clones.

d_gene: NA; v_gene: TRBV4-2; len: 13; abundance: many; CDR3aa: ASSQDKGSYNEQF
d_gene: TRBD2; v_gene: TRBV9; len: 15; abundance: few; CDR3aa: ASSVGPGTSGRDTQY
d_gene: NA; v_gene: TRBV7-6; len: 12; abundance: many; CDR3aa: ASSLYGQNYGYT
d_gene: NA; v_gene: TRBV27; len: 11; abundance: many; CDR3aa: ASSLMRNQPQH
d_gene: NA; v_gene: TRBV7-3; len: 18; abundance: NA; CDR3aa: ASSLTGTSGRAQEPDTQH
d_gene: TRBD2; v_gene: TRBV19; len: 12; abundance: many; CDR3aa: ASSLLAGDYEQY
d_gene: NA; v_gene: TRBV7-3; len: 16; abundance: many; CDR3aa: ASSLDLLGGMSADTQY
d_gene: NA; v_gene: TRBV20-1; len: 10; abundance: NA; CDR3aa: SAPDGANVLT
d_gene: NA; v_gene: TRBV5-6; len: 12; abundance: many; CDR3aa: ASKYWELVRTQY
d_gene: NA; v_gene: TRBV27; len: 13; abundance: NA; CDR3aa: ASSLNPGLSYEQF
d_gene: NA; v_gene: TRBV12-3/TRBV12-4; len: 13; abundance: few; CDR3aa: ASRPDTLSYNEQF
d_gene: TRBD2; v_gene: TRBV12-3/TRBV12-4; len: 13; abundance: many; CDR3aa: ASRDFSGKKDTQY
d_gene: NA; v_gene: TRBV20-1; len: 13; abundance: few; CDR3aa: SARHFVTQLDTQY
d_gene: TRBD1; v_gene: TRBV29-1; len: 12; abundance: many; CDR3aa: SVVPTGVGEKLF
d_gene: NA; v_gene: TRBV7-2; len: 15; abundance: NA; CDR3aa: ASSLYKLGSYNSPLH
d_gene: NA; v_gene: TRBV7-9; len: 13; abundance: many; CDR3aa: ASSSGNSSYNEQF
d_gene: TRBD2; v_gene: TRBV5-1; len: 16; abundance: many; CDR3aa: ASSLSGTSGRFSYEQY
d_gene: NA; v_gene: TRBV5-6; len: 12; abundance: many; CDR3aa: ASSSTGMNTEAF
d_gene: TRBD1; v_gene: TRBV6-4; len: 14; abundance: many; CDR3aa: ASSDSDRVNTGELF
d_gene: NA; v_gene: TRBV24-1; len: 12; abundance: NA; CDR3aa: ATRGTGATGELF
d_gene: NA; v_gene: TRBV29-1; len: 11; abundance: many; CDR3aa: SVDLTVNTEAF
d_gene: TRBD2; v_gene: TRBV7-9; len: 13; abundance: many; CDR3aa: ASSGDPSGINEQF
d_gene: NA; v_gene: TRBV10-3; len: 10; abundance: many; CDR3aa: ASGAEGNTIY
d_gene: NA; v_gene: TRBV27; len: 15; abundance: many; CDR3aa: ASSLSTSRGRRYEQY
d_gene: NA; v_gene: TRBV19; len: 13; abundance: few; CDR3aa: ASSIISNPTYEQY
d_gene: TRBD2; v_gene: TRBV20-1; len: 13; abundance: many; CDR3aa: SARDGTSGRYEQY
d_gene: TRBD1; v_gene: TRBV5-1; len: 13; abundance: many; CDR3aa: ASSLGTGGNYGYT
d_gene: NA; v_gene: TRBV28; len: 12; abundance: NA; CDR3aa: ASSLGSMGTEAF
d_gene: NA; v_gene: TRBV7-2; len: 12; abundance: NA; CDR3aa: ASSPQGPVGNPF
d_gene: NA; v_gene: TRBV6-2/TRBV6-3; len: 11; abundance: many; CDR3aa: ASSSTDSYEQY